This TCR beta chain stems from a study of blood T cell repertoires in COVID-19. Overall study: Acute and convalescent COVID-19 samples came from the United States, Italy and Spain.

Germline CDR1 and CDR2: LGHDT and YNNKEL (reference sequence). This CDR3 is built from 15 residues. Between the trimmed V and J ends, which lost 3 bases and 7 bases, there was a span of 13 bases. Profiled with immunoSEQ multiplex PCR; TCRdb holds only in-frame clones, not every one. The sample records around 200,000 clones, about nine tenths being singletons. The sequenced material came from peripheral blood. This receptor was identified in a man aged 35 to 55 with acute or convalescent COVID-19. The chain recombines TRBV3-1 (or the pseudogene TRBV3-2) with TRBJ1-6, with D perhaps TRBD1 (6 bases). CDR3 bases: TGTGCCAGCAGCCAGGAAGGACAGCCAAATTCACCCCTCCACTTT. Amino acids: CASSQEGQPNSPLHF.